The rows below give T cell receptor beta chains drawn from one sample of a study of OX40 agonist ivuxolimab in advanced cancers. Measured with immunoSEQ multiplex PCR; TCRdb has only the in-frame clones, and not every one. The sample has about 62,000 clones, roughly 85% seen once; the top ten hold around 3.8%. Sequencing was performed on CD4+ or CD8+ T cells sorted from blood, taken in a trial of the OX40 agonist ivuxolimab. These receptors all stem from an adult with an advanced solid tumor such as melanoma, head and neck, liver or kidney cancer. Each CDR3 is given with its conserved first and last residue. Fields, in order: CDR3 protein, J gene, V gene.

CASSLTGWGASTDTQYF,TRBJ2-3,TRBV7-3
CASSPPSGTGLGEQFF,TRBJ2-1,TRBV18
CAISESLPGSTDTQYF,TRBJ2-3,TRBV10-3
CASSARRQGASGELFF,TRBJ2-2,TRBV9
CSAGLAGYNEQFF,TRBJ2-1,TRBV29-1
CASRRTAGNTIYF,TRBJ1-3,TRBV6-4
CASSIGSGGLYNEQFF,TRBJ2-1,TRBV19
CASAPGQGSYEQYF,TRBJ2-7,TRBV6-1
CASSPAAGHRGKNEKLFF,TRBJ1-4,TRBV19
CASRSIRSLAGEARTGELFF,TRBJ2-2,TRBV27
CACQDSSSAQHF,TRBJ1-5,TRBV30
CASSESGGYQETQYF,TRBJ2-5,TRBV2
CASSAGVNNQPQHF,TRBJ1-5,TRBV28
CASSQVLGETQYF,TRBJ2-5,TRBV4-2
CASSKVLGQHQETQYF,TRBJ2-5,TRBV21-1
CASSLGHAGKDEQFF,TRBJ2-1,TRBV5-5
CASSPAPRYGYTF,TRBJ1-2,TRBV19
CSVEGAGGRTQYF,TRBJ2-3,TRBV29-1
CAWSVGQDYEQYF,TRBJ2-7,TRBV30
CASRGPRVGLADLGEQYF,TRBJ2-7,TRBV10-2
CASSYTLDGGTQYF,TRBJ2-3,TRBV10-1
CASSLFDGNTIYF,TRBJ1-3,TRBV28
CASSINEDEKLFF,TRBJ1-4,TRBV19
CASTYSAGAYQPQHF,TRBJ1-5,TRBV6-6
CASKPSGGTYGYTF,TRBJ1-2,TRBV19
CAISGNEKLFF,TRBJ1-4,TRBV28
CASSRFYEQYF,TRBJ2-7,TRBV5-8
CASSQELPHSGNTIYF,TRBJ1-3,TRBV4-2
CASSRLAGVSGELFF,TRBJ2-2,TRBV7-2
CASSVSRTSGDNEQFF,TRBJ2-1,TRBV9
CASSVAATVLSSTDTQYF,TRBJ2-3,TRBV9
CASSQEAGADYGYTF,TRBJ1-2,TRBV4-2
CASSAKGTGGSEKLFF,TRBJ1-4,TRBV19
CASSSGILAGQNTDTQYF,TRBJ2-3,TRBV7-3
CASSRTATSTDTQYF,TRBJ2-3,TRBV6-1
CASRGPNNEQFF,TRBJ2-1,TRBV6-1
CASSKQENTEAFF,TRBJ1-1,TRBV7-3
CASTRWGADNQPQHF,TRBJ1-5,TRBV28
CASSVGVGGGSQETQYF,TRBJ2-5,TRBV9
CASSLGPGMNTEAFF,TRBJ1-1,TRBV5-8
CASSVGGRGLAGVGETQYF,TRBJ2-5,TRBV9
CASSPSLAGVGDTQYF,TRBJ2-3,TRBV28
CASRPTARTDTQYF,TRBJ2-3,TRBV28
CASSGAERYGYTF,TRBJ1-2,TRBV9
CASRQPGQSYEQYF,TRBJ2-7,TRBV7-2
CASSAQTGGGNSPLHF,TRBJ1-6,TRBV7-9
CASSEYRGSSYEQYF,TRBJ2-7,TRBV10-1
CASSWERQGLIF,TRBJ1-1,TRBV5-6
CASGQGRNTEAFF,TRBJ1-1,TRBV2
CASSSTVTYEQYF,TRBJ2-7,TRBV7-9
CASSFVGTYEQYF,-,TRBV28
CASTQHTGELFF,TRBJ2-2,TRBV7-8